This entry lists 14 T cell receptor beta chains sequenced from one sample in a study of blood T cell repertoires in COVID-19. Here immunoSEQ multiplex PCR was the method, and the copy in TCRdb shows in-frame clones only, minus some. This sample has 160,000 or so clones, with 90% to 95% found just once. The material sequenced was peripheral blood. These receptors were collected from an older woman with COVID-19, enrolled during active disease.

This clone was detected once. Other nucleotide sequences from this sample produce the same CDR3. The chain recombines TRBV29-1 with TRBJ2-7; 9 positions match TRBD1. Germline-derived CDR1 and CDR2 are SQVTM and ANQGSEA. The CDR3 is 12 residues long. After removal of 6 bases from V and 3 bases from J, the junction contained 3 bases not matched to a gene. The CDR3 protein is CSVGQGSYEQYF. The CDR3 DNA reads TGCAGCGTCGGACAGGGGAGCTACGAGCAGTACTTC.

This chain joins TRBV9 and TRBJ2-1; 11 nucleotides match TRBD2. The V and J ends lost 3 bases and 3 bases, in that order; junction bases with no gene match: 8. The CDR3 extends over 17 amino acids. The germline V gene has CDR1 SGDLS and CDR2 YYNGEE. The CDR3 region has the DNA TGTGCCAGCAGCGCTCCGGGACTAGCGGACCTCTACAATGAGCAGTTCTTC. Its protein is CASSAPGLADLYNEQFF.

The chain couples TRBV11-2 to TRBJ2-7; 8 bases align to TRBD2. With 4 bases clipped from V and 2 bases from J, the junction kept 4 bases outside the gene matches. CDR1 SGHAT and CDR2 FQNNGV come from the germline V gene. The CDR3 spans 14 residues. CDR3 sequence (DNA): TGTGCCAGCAGCTGGGCGGGGGGAACCTACGAGCAGTACTTC. It encodes CASSWAGGTYEQYF. Full variable domain (outside the CDR3, taken from reference TRBV11-2 and TRBJ2-7): EAGVAQSPRYKIIEKRQSVAFWCNPISGHATLYWYQQILGQGPKLLIQFQNNGVVDDSQLPKDRFSAERLKGVDSTLKIQPAKLEDSAVYLCASSWAGGTYEQYFGPGTRLTVT.

V usage is TRBV18 and J usage is TRBJ2-1; 9 bases are a match to TRBD1. Germline trimming cut 2 bases from V and 5 bases from J; bases unmatched to any gene: 7. This CDR3 contains 16 residues. Germline V gene sequence: CDR1 KGHSH, CDR2 LQKENI. The CDR3 reads CASSPFLDRGHNEQFF. The CDR3 region has the DNA TGTGCCAGCTCACCATTTTTGGACAGGGGACACAATGAGCAGTTCTTC. The whole variable domain, remainder taken from reference TRBV18 and TRBJ2-1, is NAGVMQNPRHLVRRRGQEARLRCSPMKGHSHVYWYRQLPEEGLKFMVYLQKENIIDESGMPKERFSAEFPKEGPSILRIQQVVRGDSAAYFCASSPFLDRGHNEQFFGPGTRLTVL.

The chain links TRBV6-5 to TRBJ1-4, with D possibly being TRBD1 (5 bases). Germline V CDR1 and CDR2: MNHEY, SVGAGI. This CDR3 is 14 amino acids long. Trimming pared 0 bases from V and 6 bases from J, leaving 8 bases between. The CDR3 DNA follows: TGTGCCAGCAGTTACTCGGGGCAGGATGAAAAACTGTTTTTT. This codes for CASSYSGQDEKLFF.

The chain joins TRBV2 to TRBJ1-2; D uncertain. Per germline, CDR1 SNHLY and CDR2 FYNNEI. CDR3 length equals 15 residues. Trimming stripped 6 bases from V and 4 bases from J, with 18 bases between. CDR3 amino acids: CASRQTEARVYGYTF. The CDR3 DNA sequence: TGTGCCAGCAGGCAAACGGAGGCTAGGGTCTATGGCTACACCTTC.

The chain uses TRBV7-8 and TRBJ1-1, with a weak D call TRBD1 (5 bases). Germline lookup yields CDR1 SGHVS and CDR2 FQNEAQ. Trimming removed 1 base at V and 10 bases at J, with 16 bases between. The CDR3 is 14 residues long. The CDR3 loop reads CASSLDRRRNLAFF. The CDR3 coding sequence is TGTGCCAGCAGCTTAGACAGGAGACGTAATTTAGCTTTCTTT.

This chain links TRBV11-2 with TRBJ1-2, with D unclear. The CDR3 is made up of 15 amino acids. Germline values: CDR1 SGHAT, CDR2 FQNNGV. The ends were cut back, 5 bases at V and 2 bases at J, with 15 bases in the middle. The CDR3 sequence: CASSPPGGLNYGYTF. CDR3 nucleotides: TGTGCCAGCAGCCCACCGGGAGGGCTGAACTATGGCTACACCTTC.

This chain connects TRBV2 to TRBJ1-1; perhaps TRBD1 as D (5 bases). This CDR3 is 15 amino acids long. The V end lost 3 bases, the J end lost 3 bases, and 14 bases lay between the germline ends. The germline CDR1 and CDR2 sequences are SNHLY and FYNNEI. CDR3 protein: CASSDLGGLYTEAFF. In DNA, the CDR3 is TGTGCCAGCAGTGACCTGGGGGGACTTTACACTGAAGCTTTCTTT.

The genes are TRBV18 and TRBJ1-1; unclear D gene. The CDR3 covers 15 residues. V lost 3 bases, J lost 1 base, and 12 bases lay in between. Germline CDR1 KGHSH, CDR2 LQKENI. Here the CDR3 DNA reads TGTGCCAGCTCACCCGCGGGATTAAGGAACACTGAAGCTTTCTTT. Protein: CASSPAGLRNTEAFF.

The chain joins TRBV10-3 to TRBJ2-1, with 7 bases aligning to TRBD2. The V gene end was trimmed by 3 bases and the J gene end by 0 bases; junction bases not matched to a gene: 11. The germline CDR1 and CDR2 sequences are ENHRY and SYGVKD. This CDR3 is 18 amino acids long. In DNA form, the CDR3 reads TGTGCCATCAGTGATGGGGGGGGTCGAGCTGGCTCCTACAATGAGCAGTTCTTC. Protein product: CAISDGGGRAGSYNEQFF.

This clone has a single count. The chain joins TRBV5-4 to TRBJ1-5, with a tentative D call TRBD1 (6 bases). V shed 0 bases and J shed 5 bases, with 6 bases lying between them. The CDR3 covers 13 residues. Germline assignment: CDR1 SGHNT and CDR2 YYREEE (reference sequence). DNA of the CDR3: TGTGCCAGCAGCTTGGACAGGGATCAGCCCCAGCATTTT. Translated: CASSLDRDQPQHF.

The chain couples TRBV28 to TRBJ1-5; D possibly corresponds to TRBD1 (5 bases). The V gene's germline CDR1 is MDHEN and CDR2 SYDVKM. CDR3 length: 17 amino acids. V lost 1 base, J lost 2 bases, and 15 bases lay in between. The CDR3 DNA sequence: TGTGCCAGCAGTTTATTGCGGCAGGGCCGGGGCAATCAGCCCCAGCATTTT. The encoded protein is CASSLLRQGRGNQPQHF.

V usage is TRBV19 and J usage is TRBJ2-3; TRBD2 is a possible D gene (5 bases). The CDR3 extends over 13 amino acids. Trimming pared 7 bases from V and 4 bases from J, leaving 12 bases between. CDR1 and CDR2 (germline): LNHDA, SQIVND (reference sequence). CDR3 nucleotide sequence: TGTGCCAGTATGAGGAGCGGAGCAGATACGCAGTATTTT. It translates to CASMRSGADTQYF.